The 20 T cell receptor beta chains below all came from one sample that was sequenced in a study of OX40 agonist ivuxolimab in advanced cancers. Libraries were prepared by immunoSEQ multiplex PCR; TCRdb keeps only in-frame clonotypes and omits some of them. The repertoire holds 43,000 or so clones, with around 87% as singletons. The specimen comprised CD4+ or CD8+ T cells sorted from blood, sampled in a trial of the OX40 agonist ivuxolimab. These receptors originate from an adult with an advanced solid tumor such as melanoma, head and neck, liver or kidney cancer.

The chain joins TRBV19 to TRBJ1-3, with D tentatively TRBD1 (6 bases). Germline V gene lookup returns CDR1 LNHDA and CDR2 SQIVND (reference sequence). The CDR3 totals 15 residues. Trimming stripped 5 bases from V and 0 bases from J, with 11 bases between. The DNA of the CDR3 is TGTGCCAGTAGTTCCCGGGACACCTCTGGAAACACCATATATTTT. Its protein is CASSSRDTSGNTIYF.

The chain couples TRBV7-9 to TRBJ2-7, with 9 bases aligning to TRBD1. Germline CDR1 reads SEHNR; CDR2 reads FQNEAQ (reference sequence). V was pared by 9 bases and J by 0 bases, with 6 bases of the junction left unmatched. The CDR3 is 14 residues long. This CDR3 is CARGDRESSYEQYF. In DNA form, the CDR3 reads TGTGCCAGGGGGGACAGGGAAAGCTCCTACGAGCAGTACTTC.

There are a few counts of this clone. The genes are TRBV2 and TRBJ1-5; possible D gene TRBD1, 5 bases. The CDR3 runs to 17 residues. Trimming removed 1 base from V and 2 bases from J, with 15 bases in between. Germline assignment: CDR1 SNHLY and CDR2 FYNNEI. The CDR3 is CASSEGRDYRGNQPQHF. CDR3 coding DNA: TGTGCCAGCAGTGAAGGCAGGGATTATAGGGGCAATCAGCCCCAGCATTTT.

This clone was counted only a few times. The CDR3 spells CASSLGRGFSGANVLTF. CDR3 in DNA: TGTGCCAGCAGCTTAGGTCGGGGCTTCTCTGGGGCCAACGTCCTGACTTTC. This chain connects TRBV7-2 to TRBJ2-6; either TRBD1 or TRBD2 may supply D (5 bases each). The CDR3 loop spans 17 amino acids. The V gene lost 1 base and the J gene lost 0 bases, with 10 bases spanning the gap. In germline, CDR1 is SGHTA, CDR2 FQGNSA.

The chain couples TRBV9 to TRBJ2-3, with 11 bases aligning to TRBD2. The CDR3 has 17 amino acids. CDR1 and CDR2 from the germline V gene are SGDLS and YYNGEE. The trim removed 0 bases at V and 5 bases at J, leaving 8 bases unmatched. The DNA of the CDR3 is TGTGCCAGCAGCGTAGCTGTTGCTAGCGGGGGGCTAGATACGCAGTATTTT. Protein: CASSVAVASGGLDTQYF. Full variable domain (outside the CDR3, taken from reference TRBV9 and TRBJ2-3): DSGVTQTPKHLITATGQRVTLRCSPRSGDLSVYWYQQSLDQGLQFLIQYYNGEERAKGNILERFSAQQFPDLHSELNLSSLELGDSALYFCASSVAVASGGLDTQYFGPGTRLTVL.

This sequence joins TRBV29-1 and TRBJ2-2; D may match TRBD1 or TRBD2 (5 bases each). The V end was cut by 2 bases, the J end by 2 bases, with 6 bases between. The CDR3 sequence is 13 residues long. Germline V lookup: CDR1 SQVTM, CDR2 ANQGSEA. CDR3 loop: CSVEWDNTGELFF. The CDR3 coding sequence is TGCAGCGTTGAATGGGACAACACCGGGGAGCTGTTTTTT.

This chain joins TRBV4-1 and TRBJ2-7; D gene unclear. V was pared by 0 bases and J by 1 base, with 7 bases between. Germline loops: CDR1 MGHRA, CDR2 YSYEKL. CDR3 length: 14 residues. CDR3 sequence (DNA): TGCGCCAGCAGCCAAGATTCCGTTTCCTACGAGCAGTACTTC. This codes for CASSQDSVSYEQYF.

The chain has TRBV13 and TRBJ2-2, with TRBD2 matching over 15 bases. V trimming: 5 bases; J trimming: 3 bases; junction bases outside the gene matches: 4. Per the germline V gene, CDR1 is PRHDT and CDR2 is FYEKMQ (reference sequence). The CDR3 has 17 amino acids. In nucleotides, the CDR3 is TGTGCCAGCAGCCCCGGACTAGCGGGGGGGCACACCGGGGAGCTGTTTTTT. Translating it yields CASSPGLAGGHTGELFF.

Remarks on this clone: One end of the junction does not line up with germline, which may come from a read error. The genes are TRBV7-7 and TRBJ2-1, with 9 bases aligning to TRBD1. The CDR3 length is 21 residues. Germline CDR1 reads SSHAT; CDR2 reads FNYEAQ (reference sequence). CDR3 sequence (DNA): TGTGCTAGCAGCTTAGGGCCGTTTCGGGACAGGGTTACTAATAATTACAATGAGCAGTTCTTC. It is translated as CASSLGPFRDRVTNNYNEQFF.

This clone was seen only once. The chain carries TRBV9 and TRBJ2-1; unclear D gene. Per the germline V gene, CDR1 is SGDLS and CDR2 is YYNGEE. The CDR3 spans 16 residues. Trimming took off 3 bases at V and 2 bases at J, with 15 bases between the two ends. In DNA form, the CDR3 reads TGTGCCAGCAGCGCCACCGTTGGAACAGCCTACAATGAGCAGTTCTTC. Amino acid sequence: CASSATVGTAYNEQFF.

This chain uses TRBV7-8 with TRBJ2-7; 14 positions match TRBD2. V dropped 0 bases and J dropped 0; count of bases not matched to a gene: 10. CDR3 length: 20 residues. Germline CDR1 and CDR2: SGHVS and FQNEAQ. In DNA form, the CDR3 reads TGTGCCAGCAGCTTAGCGCCCGGGACTAGCGGGAGAATGGGCTCCTACGAGCAGTACTTC. Amino acids: CASSLAPGTSGRMGSYEQYF.

V and J are TRBV5-8 and TRBJ2-1; 7 bases line up with TRBD2. Germline V gene sequence: CDR1 SGHTS, CDR2 YDEGEE. This CDR3 contains 15 residues. V gave up 0 bases and J gave up 3 bases; unmatched junction bases: 3. The CDR3 reads CASSLGLAVYNEQFF. In DNA, the CDR3 is TGTGCCAGCAGCTTGGGCCTAGCGGTCTACAATGAGCAGTTCTTC.

In this sample, this clone turned up once. The genes are TRBV5-1 and TRBJ2-1, with 12 bases lining up with TRBD2. The CDR3 contains 15 residues. The germline gives CDR1 SGHRS, CDR2 YFSETQ. V trimming: 4 bases; J trimming: 4 bases; junction bases outside the gene matches: 3. The CDR3 region is CASSEGLAGYNEQFF. CDR3 DNA sequence: TGCGCCAGCAGCGAAGGACTAGCGGGGTACAATGAGCAGTTCTTC.

V usage is TRBV29-1 and J usage is TRBJ2-1; perhaps TRBD2 as D (6 bases). V was trimmed by 7 bases and J by 4 bases, leaving 14 bases between them. Looked up from germline, CDR1 is SQVTM and CDR2 is ANQGSEA. There are 13 residues in the CDR3. In nucleotides, the CDR3 is TGCAGCGGTGCCGGGGGTACATACAATGAGCAGTTCTTC. The encoded protein is CSGAGGTYNEQFF.

The rearrangement joins TRBV5-1 to TRBJ2-3; D is possibly TRBD2 (5 bases). Trimming pared 4 bases from V and 8 bases from J, leaving 14 bases between. CDR3 length: 13 residues. CDR1 and CDR2 (germline): SGHRS, YFSETQ. The CDR3 nucleotides read TGCGCCAGCAGCCTTAGGACTGACGGTACGCAGTATTTT. Its protein is CASSLRTDGTQYF. Supplemented by reference TRBV5-1 and TRBJ2-3, the full variable domain reads KAGVTQTPRYLIKTRGQQVTLSCSPISGHRSVSWYQQTPGQGLQFLFEYFSETQRNKGNFPGRFSGRQFSNSRSEMNVSTLELGDSALYLCASSLRTDGTQYFGPGTRLTVL.

The chain carries TRBV5-6 and TRBJ2-1, with 8 bases aligning to TRBD2. V lost 2 bases and J lost 8; bases outside the gene matches: 6. The germline gives CDR1 SGHDT, CDR2 YYEEEE. This CDR3 has 14 residues. CDR3 protein: CASSFGRAADEQFF. As DNA, the CDR3 is TGTGCCAGCAGCTTCGGGAGGGCGGCCGATGAGCAGTTCTTC.

The gene calls are TRBV5-1 and TRBJ1-4, with unresolved D. The ends were cut back, 2 bases at V and 2 bases at J, with 16 bases in the middle. The CDR3 loop spans 17 amino acids. CDR1 is SGHRS, CDR2 YFSETQ, per germline. The CDR3 DNA is TGCGCCAGCAGCTTCGGTACGGGGTCACGGACTAATGAAAAACTGTTTTTT. It codes for CASSFGTGSRTNEKLFF.

V usage is TRBV6-1 and J usage is TRBJ2-5; 10 nucleotides match TRBD2. The CDR3 has 15 residues. Germline V gene sequence: CDR1 MNHNS, CDR2 SASEGT. V lost 6 bases and J lost 0; bases outside the gene matches: 4. The CDR3 spells CASRASGGHQETQYF. The CDR3 DNA sequence: TGTGCCAGCAGAGCTAGCGGGGGCCACCAAGAGACCCAGTACTTC.

This clone has just one count. This sequence joins TRBV9 and TRBJ2-7; D assignment may be TRBD1 or TRBD2 (6 bases each). Trimming removed 3 bases at V and 6 bases at J, with 22 bases between. CDR1 is SGDLS and CDR2 is YYNGEE in the germline V gene. The CDR3 contains 16 residues. This chain's CDR3 is CASSDPEAGSRGEQYF. CDR3 DNA sequence: TGTGCCAGCAGCGACCCGGAGGCGGGGTCCAGGGGCGAGCAGTACTTC.

The genes are TRBV29-1 and TRBJ2-6, with D hard to call. This CDR3 has 15 residues. V lost 1 base to trimming and J lost 4 bases, with 11 bases between them. CDR1 and CDR2 from the germline V gene are SQVTM and ANQGSEA. The CDR3 DNA sequence: TGCAGCGTTGAAGGACCCTCCGGGGGGGCCAACGTCCTGACTTTC. Translated, it gives CSVEGPSGGANVLTF.